Listed below are T cell receptor beta chains from one sample, sequenced in a study of T-cell reconstitution after alpha-beta-depleted transplantation in children. TCRdb redid the calling of the PCR reads with MiXCR, one entry per CDR3 protein. The sample consists of 500,000 to 750,000 distinct CDR3 sequences, 13% of them appearing once. The sequenced sample was PBMCs, mostly from graft donor cells, obtained 360 days after TCRalphabeta/CD19-depleted stem cell transplant. Receptor source: a male patient younger than 18 who had a stem cell transplant for acute myeloid leukemia, so the T cells may come from the graft donor. The CDR3 runs from the conserved cysteine through the conserved F or W. A D gene is named only where the DNA matches it firmly. Expanded clones get a size class; other rows say once, few or many, or leave the size out.

V gene	D gene	clone size	J gene	CDR3 DNA	CDR3 protein
TRBV7-9	-	-	TRBJ2-7	TGTACCAGCAGCTTAGTTGGTAGCGCCTCCTACGAGCAGTACTTC	CTSSLVGSASYEQYF
TRBV7-9	TRBD1	few	TRBJ1-6	TGTGCCAGCAGCTCTAACCGGGACAGGGAGAATTCACCCCTCCACTTT	CASSSNRDRENSPLHF
TRBV7-9	-	many	TRBJ2-3	TGTGCCAGCAGCATCACAGGTTTCACAGATACGCAGTATTTT	CASSITGFTDTQYF
TRBV7-3	TRBD1	-	TRBJ2-5	TGTGCCAGCAGCTCCACAGGGGACCCACCGGGGACCCAGTACTTC	CASSSTGDPPGTQYF
TRBV29-1	-	many	TRBJ1-1	TGCAGCGTCGGCAGGGGTAGGACTGAAGCTTTCTTT	CSVGRGRTEAFF
TRBV28	-	few	TRBJ2-7	TGTGCCAGCAGTTCACGTCCGGGACGGGGAGGCCACGAGCAGTACTTC	CASSSRPGRGGHEQYF
TRBV5-1	-	many	TRBJ2-2	TGCGCCAGCACCATCTCTTCTTTTTGGGGCGAGGAAATGGCCGGGGAGCTGTTTTTT	CASTISSFWGEEMAGELFF
TRBV7-6	-	few	TRBJ2-5	TGTGCCAGCAGCAAGGGACCGCCAGTTGAGACCCAGTACTTC	CASSKGPPVETQYF
TRBV12-3/TRBV12-4	TRBD2	-	TRBJ2-4	TGTGCCAGCAGTTTTCGGGCTAGCGGGACAAACATTCAGTACTTC	CASSFRASGTNIQYF
TRBV5-1	-	many	TRBJ2-5	TGCGCCAGCAGCTTGGCTCAGCAAGAGACCCAGTACTTC	CASSLAQQETQYF
TRBV29-1	TRBD2	-	TRBJ2-7	TGCAGCGTTGCCGGTAGCGGGACCCGCGAGCAGTACTTC	CSVAGSGTREQYF
TRBV11-1	-	many	TRBJ2-3	TGTGCCAGCAGCCGAAGCCCCCAAACGGGGGATACGCAGTATTTT	CASSRSPQTGDTQYF
TRBV29-1	-	few	TRBJ2-2	TGCAGCGTTGCAGTACAGGGAAGGGCCGGGGAGCTGTTTTTT	CSVAVQGRAGELFF
TRBV29-1	-	-	TRBJ2-3	TGCAGCGTTGAGGCCAGGGGACTCACAGATACGCAGTATTTT	CSVEARGLTDTQYF
TRBV6-5	TRBD2	few	TRBJ2-7	TGTGCCAGCAGTTACGGGGGGAGGGTCTCCTACGAGCAGTACTTC	CASSYGGRVSYEQYF
TRBV15	TRBD1	many	TRBJ1-4	TGTGCCACCAGCATGGGACAGGCTAACGAAAAACTGTTTTTT	CATSMGQANEKLFF
TRBV28	-	-	TRBJ1-1	TGTGCCAGCAGCTCTTTGGTCGGGGCGGGGAACACTGAAGCTTTCTTT	CASSSLVGAGNTEAFF
TRBV7-6	-	few	TRBJ2-2	TGTGCCAGCAGCTTAGTGCGGGTAGCGGACACCGGGGAGCTGTTTTTT	CASSLVRVADTGELFF
TRBV4-3	TRBD2	few	TRBJ2-2	TGCGCCAGCAGCAGATTACCCGGGACTAGCGGGCTCACCGGGGAGCTGTTTTTT	CASSRLPGTSGLTGELFF
TRBV20-1	-	many	TRBJ2-5	TGCAGTGCTAGATTTCCCCTTGGATCTTGGGGGGAGACCCAGTACTTC	CSARFPLGSWGETQYF
TRBV6-2/TRBV6-3	-	few	TRBJ2-2	TGTGCCAGCAGTTACGCGCCCAAAGCGAACACCGGGGAGCTGTTTTTT	CASSYAPKANTGELFF
TRBV11-1	TRBD2	-	TRBJ2-1	TGTGCCAGCAGCTTCCGGGGACTAGCGGAATCTATCTACAATGAGCAGTTCTTC	CASSFRGLAESIYNEQFF
TRBV20-1	TRBD2	many	TRBJ2-1	TGCAGTGCTAGAGAGTCAGCTCGGACTAGCGGGTTCTACAATGAGCAGTTCTTC	CSARESARTSGFYNEQFF
TRBV28	TRBD2	many	TRBJ2-6	TGTGCCAGCAGTTCGGGACTAGCGATCACTGGGGCCAACGTCCTGACTTTC	CASSSGLAITGANVLTF
TRBV30	TRBD1	-	TRBJ1-6	TGTGCCGGGAACCGGGACAGGACAAATCCGAGCGGATATTCACCCCTCCACTTT	CAGNRDRTNPSGYSPLHF
TRBV20-1	TRBD2	-	TRBJ2-1	TGCAGTGCTAGCGCAGGACTAGCGGGAGCGCGCAATGAGCAGTTCTTC	CSASAGLAGARNEQFF
TRBV5-1	-	-	TRBJ2-7	TGCGCCAGCAGCGCCGGGACTCGTGCTCACGAGCAGTACTTC	CASSAGTRAHEQYF
TRBV6-5	TRBD2	few	TRBJ2-7	TGTGCCAGCAGTTACGCGGGAGCCGGTTTGCGGAGCTCCTACGAGCAGTACTTC	CASSYAGAGLRSSYEQYF